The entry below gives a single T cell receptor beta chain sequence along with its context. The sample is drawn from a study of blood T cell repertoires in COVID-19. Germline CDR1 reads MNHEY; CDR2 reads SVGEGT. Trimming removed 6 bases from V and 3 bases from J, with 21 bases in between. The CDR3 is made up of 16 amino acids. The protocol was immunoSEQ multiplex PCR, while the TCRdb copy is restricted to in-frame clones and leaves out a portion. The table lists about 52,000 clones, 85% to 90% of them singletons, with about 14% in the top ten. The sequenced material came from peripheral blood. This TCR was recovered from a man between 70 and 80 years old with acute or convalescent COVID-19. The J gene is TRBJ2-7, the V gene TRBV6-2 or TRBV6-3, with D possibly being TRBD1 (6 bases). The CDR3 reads CASSQDPQGIRYEQYF. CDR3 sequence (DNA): TGTGCCAGCAGCCAGGACCCTCAGGGGATTCGCTACGAGCAGTACTTC.